This entry lists 22 T cell receptor beta chains sequenced from one sample in a study of cytomegalovirus exposure and HLA in healthy donors. Profiling relied on immunoSEQ multiplex PCR, and the TCRdb table lists in-frame clones only, not all of them. The sample holds approximately 140,000 clones; roughly 86% are singletons and the top ten take roughly 10%. The specimen sequenced was PBMCs. The receptors here all came from a young man in good health and CMV-seropositive.

J is TRBJ1-5 and V is TRBV7-6, with TRBD1 matching 8 bases. Germline V gene sequence: CDR1 SGHVS, CDR2 FNYEAQ. With V trimmed by 1 base and J by 4 bases, 3 bases remained unmatched. The CDR3 has 15 residues. In DNA form, the CDR3 reads TGTGCCAGCAGCTTAGGGGGGACAGGTAATCAGCCCCAGCATTTT. The encoded protein is CASSLGGTGNQPQHF.

V and J are TRBV19 and TRBJ2-2; a possible D gene is TRBD1 (6 bases). The CDR3 consists of 14 residues. The V gene's germline CDR1 is LNHDA and CDR2 SQIVND (reference sequence). The germline V and J ends were trimmed by 4 bases and 7 bases, with 13 bases remaining between them. This CDR3 reads CASSRLGAGGELFF. DNA of the CDR3: TGTGCCAGTAGTAGGTTGGGGGCTGGCGGGGAGCTGTTTTTT.

This rearrangement joins TRBV29-1 to TRBJ1-1; the D gene is possibly TRBD1 (5 bases). This CDR3 is 14 amino acids long. Per germline, CDR1 SQVTM and CDR2 ANQGSEA. V was shortened by 0 bases and J by 1 base, with 9 bases between the two germline ends. The CDR3 region has the DNA TGCAGCGTTGAAGATCGTCAGGGGAACACTGAAGCTTTCTTT. Encoded protein: CSVEDRQGNTEAFF.

The V call is TRBV18, the J call TRBJ2-7; possibly TRBD1 for D (5 bases). V lost 2 bases and J lost 1, with 15 bases in between. This CDR3 region has 16 residues. Germline CDR1 and CDR2: KGHSH and LQKENI. The CDR3 nucleotides are TGTGCCAGCTCACCAGGCCTAGGGGTGAGTTCCTACGAGCAGTACTTC. Translation: CASSPGLGVSSYEQYF.

The CDR3 region is CASSFVDRGIGDEQFF. DNA for the CDR3: TGTGCCAGCAGTTTTGTGGACAGGGGGATAGGGGATGAGCAGTTCTTC. The V and J genes are TRBV28 and TRBJ2-1; 10 bases are shared with TRBD1. Germline V gene lookup returns CDR1 MDHEN and CDR2 SYDVKM. The CDR3 sequence is 16 residues long. Losses at the gene ends were 3 bases for V and 8 bases for J; bases not matched to a gene: 10.

CDR3 loop: CASSPRTSGSRTDTQYF. DNA of the CDR3: TGTGCCAGCAGCCCAAGGACTAGCGGGTCCCGCACAGATACGCAGTATTTT. V and J are TRBV5-6 and TRBJ2-3, with TRBD2 matching 11 bases. The V segment lost 4 bases and the J segment 1 base; nucleotides outside the gene matches: 8. CDR1 and CDR2 (germline): SGHDT, YYEEEE. There are 17 residues in the CDR3.

The chain is built from TRBV7-3 and TRBJ1-1; 12 bases map to TRBD1. Per germline, CDR1 SGHTA and CDR2 FQGTGA. The CDR3 is made up of 16 amino acids. The trim removed 0 bases at V and 12 bases at J, leaving 11 bases unmatched. In nucleotides, the CDR3 is TGTGCCAGCAGCTTAACTGGGACAGGGGGCGCTGGGGAAACTTTCTTT. It specifies CASSLTGTGGAGETFF.

The chain joins TRBV6-1 to TRBJ1-2; possible D gene TRBD1, 5 bases. CDR1 MNHNS and CDR2 SASEGT come from the germline V gene. This CDR3 has 13 amino acids. V was trimmed by 6 bases and J by 0 bases, leaving 8 bases between them. The CDR3 region is CASSRVSNYGYTF. As DNA, the CDR3 is TGTGCCAGCAGCAGGGTGTCTAACTATGGCTACACCTTC.

This clone was seen only a few times. The chain links TRBV9 to TRBJ2-7; D is perhaps TRBD1 (5 bases). V was cut by 3 bases and J by 6 bases, with 13 bases left in between. CDR3 length: 13 residues. Looked up from germline, CDR1 is SGDLS and CDR2 is YYNGEE. CDR3 sequence reads: CASSEGPGREQYF. The CDR3 nucleotides are TGTGCCAGCAGCGAGGGGCCAGGGCGCGAGCAGTACTTC.

V and J are TRBV30 and TRBJ1-6; D unresolved. Germline CDR1 is GTSNPN and CDR2 is SVGIG (reference sequence). The CDR3 is made up of 13 amino acids. Deletions cut 8 bases from V and 4 bases from J, with 12 bases between. The CDR3 here is CAHGRGYNSPLHF. For the CDR3, the DNA is TGTGCCCACGGCCGCGGGTATAATTCACCCCTCCACTTT.

This chain's CDR3 is CAWSALPTGEQYF. CDR3 nucleotide sequence: TGTGCCTGGAGTGCCCTTCCCACGGGTGAGCAGTACTTC. The chain recombines TRBV30 with TRBJ2-7; D is ambiguous. The germline V and J ends were trimmed by 1 base and 7 bases, with 14 bases remaining between them. CDR3 length equals 13 residues. CDR1 and CDR2 (germline): GTSNPN, SVGIG (reference sequence).

The chain employs TRBV6-5 and TRBJ2-5; 7 nucleotides match TRBD2. Unmatched junction bases numbered 8, after V lost 8 bases and J lost 2 bases. The CDR3 runs 14 residues. Germline CDR1 reads MNHEY; CDR2 reads SVGAGI. The CDR3 spells CASGGGGGQETQYF. The CDR3 DNA is TGTGCCAGCGGGGGGGGAGGAGGGCAAGAGACCCAGTACTTC.

The gene calls are TRBV5-4 and TRBJ1-2; D is uncertain. The CDR3 sequence is 14 residues long. V lost 4 bases, J lost 8 bases, and 18 bases lay in between. Germline CDR1 is SGHNT and CDR2 is YYREEE (reference sequence). The CDR3 coding sequence is TGTGCCAGCAGCCTTCCCGAGACAAACGGCGGCTACACCTTC. This codes for CASSLPETNGGYTF.

The J gene is TRBJ2-1, the V gene TRBV7-3; 7 positions match TRBD1. This CDR3 is built from 14 residues. The ends lost 4 bases at V and 5 bases at J; junction bases unmatched: 5. From germline, CDR1 is SGHTA and CDR2 FQGTGA. The CDR3 DNA sequence: TGTGCCAGCAGCTCCCTAGGGACAGACAATGAGCAGTTCTTC. This gives the protein CASSSLGTDNEQFF.

V is TRBV11-3 and J is TRBJ2-7; TRBD1 aligns across 7 bases. With V trimmed by 5 bases and J by 3 bases, 7 bases remained unmatched. Germline loops: CDR1 SGHNT, CDR2 YENEEA. This CDR3 has 14 residues. The CDR3 sequence is CASSVGTALYEQYF. The CDR3 DNA follows: TGTGCCAGCAGCGTAGGGACAGCCCTCTACGAGCAGTACTTC.

The J gene is TRBJ1-4, the V gene TRBV30; no definite D call. Germline V gives CDR1 GTSNPN, CDR2 SVGIG (reference sequence). CDR3 length: 13 amino acids. The V and J ends lost 2 bases and 7 bases respectively, with 11 bases between them. CDR3 in amino acids: CAWSSVEGEKLFF. The CDR3 nucleotides are TGTGCCTGGAGTAGCGTGGAGGGTGAAAAACTGTTTTTT. Looking up the rest from reference TRBV30 and TRBJ1-4 gives the full variable domain: SQTIHQWPATLVQPVGSPLSLECTVEGTSNPNLYWYRQAAGRGLQLLFYSVGIGQISSEVPQNLSASRPQDRQFILSSKKLLLSDSGFYLCAWSSVEGEKLFFGSGTQLSVL.

The chain links TRBV5-1 to TRBJ2-2; perhaps TRBD1 as D (7 bases). The CDR3 runs 16 residues. The V gene's germline CDR1 is SGHRS and CDR2 YFSETQ. V was clipped by 1 base and J by 2 bases, with 12 bases between them. The CDR3 is CASSLRGDRNTGELFF. The CDR3 nucleotides are TGCGCCAGCAGCTTGAGGGGGGACAGAAACACCGGGGAGCTGTTTTTT. Based on the CDR3 plus reference TRBV5-1 and TRBJ2-2, the full variable domain is KAGVTQTPRYLIKTRGQQVTLSCSPISGHRSVSWYQQTPGQGLQFLFEYFSETQRNKGNFPGRFSGRQFSNSRSEMNVSTLELGDSALYLCASSLRGDRNTGELFFGEGSRLTVL.

This clone was counted a few times. The gene calls are TRBV20-1 and TRBJ2-7; D is uncertain. Trimming pared 6 bases from V and 6 bases from J, leaving 9 bases between. There are 10 residues in the CDR3. Germline assignment: CDR1 DFQATT and CDR2 SNEGSKA (reference sequence). The CDR3 DNA reads TGCAGTGCCCTAGAGAGCGAGCAGTACTTC. It yields the protein CSALESEQYF.

This clone has just one count. V is TRBV7-2 and J is TRBJ1-2; D perhaps matches TRBD1 (6 bases). Between the trimmed V and J ends, which lost 5 bases and 4 bases, there was a span of 14 bases. This CDR3 has 14 amino acids. Germline V lookup: CDR1 SGHTA, CDR2 FQGNSA. CDR3 region: CASSPVGGLYGYTF. The CDR3 nucleotides read TGTGCCAGCAGCCCAGTTGGGGGCCTCTATGGCTACACCTTC.

The chain couples TRBV7-2 to TRBJ2-7; TRBD2 matches 10 bases. The J segment lost 4 bases and the V segment lost 1 base, leaving 7 bases of the junction unmatched. Germline CDR1 is SGHTA and CDR2 is FQGNSA. This CDR3 is built from 16 residues. CDR3 coding DNA: TGTGCCAGCAGCTTAGTTGGGACTAGCGACGGTTACGAGCAGTACTTC. Amino acid sequence: CASSLVGTSDGYEQYF.

The rearrangement uses TRBV6-1 and TRBJ2-1; perhaps TRBD2 as D (5 bases). The CDR3 sequence is 13 residues long. Per the germline V gene, CDR1 is MNHNS and CDR2 is SASEGT. Between the trimmed V and J ends, which lost 3 bases and 8 bases, there was a span of 11 bases. In nucleotides, the CDR3 is TGTGCCAGCAGTGATCAACCCGGGGATGAGCAGTTCTTC. Translated: CASSDQPGDEQFF.

This chain links TRBV13 with TRBJ2-3, with a possible D match to TRBD1 (6 bases). CDR1 PRHDT and CDR2 FYEKMQ come from the germline V gene (reference sequence). There are 16 residues in the CDR3. V gave up 5 bases and J gave up 1 base, with 16 bases separating them. CDR3 in amino acids: CASSLRQAPRTDTQYF. The CDR3, as DNA: TGTGCCAGCAGCCTTAGACAGGCCCCTCGCACAGATACGCAGTATTTT.